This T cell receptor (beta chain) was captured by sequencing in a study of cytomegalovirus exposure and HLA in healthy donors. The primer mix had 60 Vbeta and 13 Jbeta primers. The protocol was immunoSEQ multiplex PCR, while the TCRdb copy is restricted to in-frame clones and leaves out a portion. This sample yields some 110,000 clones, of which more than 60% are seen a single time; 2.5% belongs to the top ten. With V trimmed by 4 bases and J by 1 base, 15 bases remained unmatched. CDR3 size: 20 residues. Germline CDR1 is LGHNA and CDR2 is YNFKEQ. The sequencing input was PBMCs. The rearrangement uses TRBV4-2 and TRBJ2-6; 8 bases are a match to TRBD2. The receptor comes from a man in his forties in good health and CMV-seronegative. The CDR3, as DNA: TGTGCCAGCAGCCGAGCCCAGCCGGGACTAGGAGTTTCTGGGGCCAACGTCCTGACTTTC. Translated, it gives CASSRAQPGLGVSGANVLTF.